The clone carrying this T cell receptor (beta chain) came up once. The source of the sample is a study of blood T cell repertoires in COVID-19. Measured with immunoSEQ multiplex PCR; TCRdb has only the in-frame clones, and not every one. The sample shows 210,000 or so clones, approximately 90% of them seen only once. There are 12 residues in the CDR3. The V and J ends lost 7 bases and 4 bases respectively, with 9 bases between them. Germline CDR1 SNHLY, CDR2 FYNNEI. The source material was peripheral blood. This TCR was sampled from a woman in her 40s with acute or convalescent COVID-19. The J gene is TRBJ2-3, the V gene TRBV2; possibly TRBD2 for D (6 bases). The CDR3 protein is CASTEGPDTQYF. DNA for the CDR3: TGTGCCAGCACGGAGGGGCCAGATACGCAGTATTTT. The variable domain in full, with the rest retrieved from reference TRBV2 and TRBJ2-3, is EPEVTQTPSHQVTQMGQEVILRCVPISNHLYFYWYRQILGQKVEFLVSFYNNEISEKSEIFDDQFSVERPDGSNFTLKIRSTKLEDSAMYFCASTEGPDTQYFGPGTRLTVL.